This TCR beta chain was profiled in a study of blood T cell repertoires in COVID-19. Germline V CDR1 and CDR2: KGHSH, LQKENI. V shed 3 bases, J shed 6 bases, and the junction held 7 bases outside the gene matches. The CDR3 contains 16 residues. Only in-frame clones appear in the TCRdb table, and some are missing; sequencing was by immunoSEQ multiplex PCR. The data show approximately 64,000 clones, with roughly 88% seen just once and roughly 4% held by the top ten. The clonotype comes from a man between 65 and 85 years old with acute or convalescent COVID-19. The rearrangement uses TRBV18 and TRBJ2-2, with 10 bases aligning to TRBD2. The source material was peripheral blood. CDR3 DNA sequence: TGTGCCAGCTCACCGCCAGCGGGGGGGCCTGCCGGGGAGCTGTTTTTT. It codes for CASSPPAGGPAGELFF.